This T cell receptor (beta chain) was sequenced for a study of blood T cell repertoires in COVID-19. Study background: The United States, Italy and Spain provided the acute and convalescent COVID-19 samples. Sources were T cells, B-cell-depleted T cells, or PBMCs; the material itself was cDNA or gDNA.

This clone has only a few counts. Trimming cost V 6 bases and J 13 bases, with 18 bases left between them. The germline V gene encodes CDR1 MNHEY and CDR2 SVGAGI. This CDR3 is 12 amino acids long. Original data processing: Counts of nucleated cells, estimated from reference gene primer amplification, were obtained. Assay used: immunoSEQ multiplex PCR; TCRdb lists only in-frame clones, some missing. Clone size and the V and J calls come from that table; the DNA yielded D and trimming. The sample carries tens of thousands of clones, 82% recorded once. The chain couples TRBV6-5 to TRBJ1-1; D uncertain. The sample was peripheral blood. This clonotype was sampled from a woman aged 55-75 years with acute or convalescent COVID-19. CDR3 loop: CASSQGKVEFFF. CDR3 in DNA: TGTGCCAGCAGCCAAGGAAAGGTGGAGTTTTTCTTT.